The clone carrying this T cell receptor beta chain is called medium-sized based on its frequency. The read comes to an end 3 residues before the CDR3 does, leaving the germline J gene to fill in the end. The CDR3 is made up of 12 amino acids. From germline, CDR1 is SNHLY and CDR2 FYNNEI. Trimming cost V 6 bases and J 8 bases, with 11 bases left between them. This specimen belongs to a study of T cells in women clearing cervical HPV infection. Across the whole study: Case blood drawn at lesion detection; control blood after infection cleared. For cases, blood was sampled a median approximately 150 days after lesion detection, interquartile range about 90 to 230 days.

TCRdb keeps only in-frame clones here, not all; method: immunoSEQ multiplex PCR. The sample totals tens of thousands of clones. The V gene is TRBV2, the J gene TRBJ1-5; D is undetermined. This clonotype was obtained from a woman between 18 and 69 years old with a cervical HPV16 infection that either progressed to CIN3+ or cleared (not recorded which). Sample: blood buffy coat. The sequenced part of the CDR3 DNA is TGTGCCAGCAGCCTTGGAGCGGAGCCC. Translated, it gives CASSLGAEP. The whole CDR3 sequence reads CASSLGAEPQHF.